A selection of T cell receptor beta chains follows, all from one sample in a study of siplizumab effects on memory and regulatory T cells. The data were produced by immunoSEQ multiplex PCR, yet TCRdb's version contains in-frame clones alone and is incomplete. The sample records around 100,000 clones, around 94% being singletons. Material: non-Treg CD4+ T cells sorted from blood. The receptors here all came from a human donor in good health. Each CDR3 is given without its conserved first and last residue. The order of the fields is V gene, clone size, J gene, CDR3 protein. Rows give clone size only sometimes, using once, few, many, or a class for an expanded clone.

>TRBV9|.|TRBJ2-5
ASSPGTRGAETQY
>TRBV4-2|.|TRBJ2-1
ASSLQGAYEQF
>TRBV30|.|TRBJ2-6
AWSPRGSGGSTGANVLT
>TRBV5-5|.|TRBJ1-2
ASSLPTAYGYT
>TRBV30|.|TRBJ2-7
AWRTSGNPYYEQY
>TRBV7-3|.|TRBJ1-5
ASSMTPNQPQH
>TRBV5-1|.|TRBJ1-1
ASSPGQRNTEAF
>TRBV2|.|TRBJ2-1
ASRGLTNEQF
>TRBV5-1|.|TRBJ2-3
ASSFQSTDTQY
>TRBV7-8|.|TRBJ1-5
ASSLGTRNQPQH
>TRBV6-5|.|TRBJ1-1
ASSYSTNTEAF
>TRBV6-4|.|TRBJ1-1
ASSDLCGLKGQEQGTEAF
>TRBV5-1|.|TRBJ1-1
ASSLGAPGEAF
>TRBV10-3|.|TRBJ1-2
AIRHATVLNYGYT
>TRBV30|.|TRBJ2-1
AWSAGLAGHFF
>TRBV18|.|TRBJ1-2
ASSLGDSNYGYT
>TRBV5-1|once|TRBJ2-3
ASSSGLAGGHSTDTQY
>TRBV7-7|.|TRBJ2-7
ASSLSGESGYEQY
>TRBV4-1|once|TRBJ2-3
ASSAGGTDTQY
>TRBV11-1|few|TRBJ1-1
ASSFRDSSEAF
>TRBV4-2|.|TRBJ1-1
ASSQDGTADTEAF
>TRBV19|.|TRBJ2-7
ASSGDRAYEQY
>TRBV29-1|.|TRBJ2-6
SVEIGSGANVLT
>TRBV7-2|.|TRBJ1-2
ASSYREYGYT
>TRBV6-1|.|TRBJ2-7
ASSTGTDPYEQY
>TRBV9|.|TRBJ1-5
ASSVEGVGNQPQH
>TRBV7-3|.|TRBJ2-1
ASSPGTGNYNEQF
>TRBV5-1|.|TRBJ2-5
ASTLAGGLGETQY
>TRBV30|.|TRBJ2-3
AWSVRGVRSTDTQY
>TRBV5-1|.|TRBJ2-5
ASSAGVGAIFETQY
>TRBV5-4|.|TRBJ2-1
ASSLAVRLAEYNEQF
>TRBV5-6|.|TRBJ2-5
ASSFPGTESRETQY
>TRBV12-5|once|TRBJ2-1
ASGPGSGSVNEQF
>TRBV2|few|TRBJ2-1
ASGRLAGYNEQF
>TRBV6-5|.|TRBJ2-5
ASSQTQGAGETQY
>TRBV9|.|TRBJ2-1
ASSVEGGGLSYNEQF
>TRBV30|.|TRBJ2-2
AWSVGGFAGELF
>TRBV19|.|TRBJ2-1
ASSNQEIVFYNEQF
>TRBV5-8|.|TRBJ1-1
ASSLGQIMNTEAF
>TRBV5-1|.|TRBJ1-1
ASSPRQGGTEAF
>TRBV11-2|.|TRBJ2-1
ASSQDRAGEQF
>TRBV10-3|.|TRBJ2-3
ATQSGDILDTQY
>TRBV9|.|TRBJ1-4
ASSVDWLSEKLF
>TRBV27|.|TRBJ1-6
ASSDEGQYNSPLH
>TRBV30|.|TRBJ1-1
AWRARTGNTEAF
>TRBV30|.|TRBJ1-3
AWSVTSGNTIY
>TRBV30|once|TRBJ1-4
AWKGDATNEKLF
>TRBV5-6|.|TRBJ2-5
ASSKERGEETQY
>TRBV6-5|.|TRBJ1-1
ASRHGQGSPEAF